This TCR beta chain emerged from a study of long-term antiretroviral therapy in people with HIV. Notes on this clone: The antigen is unknown.

Notes on the study in general: Diversity rose after ART but stayed below transplant donor controls.

The libraries were made with immunoSEQ v3.0 at survey level. TCRdb's copy holds only in-frame clones and misses some; the assay was immunoSEQ multiplex PCR. The sample lists approximately 35,000 clones, 94% occurring once. CDR3 length: 18 amino acids. Germline loops: CDR1 LNHDA, CDR2 SQIVND (reference sequence). V lost 4 bases and J lost 0; bases outside the gene matches: 9. This material consisted of unsorted PBMCs, taken more than 5 years after starting antiretroviral therapy. This TCR derives from a woman aged 45 to 65 with HIV. This rearrangement joins TRBV19 to TRBJ2-6; 7 nucleotides match TRBD1. The CDR3 region has the DNA TGTGCCAGTAGTACGGGACAGCTCCGGAGCTCTGGGGCCAACGTCCTGACTTTC. Translation gives CASSTGQLRSSGANVLTF.